This passage covers 18 T cell receptor beta chains from one sample sequenced in a study of cytomegalovirus exposure and HLA in healthy donors. PCR employed 60 Vbeta and 13 Jbeta primers. This table comes from immunoSEQ multiplex PCR, and its TCRdb copy is limited to in-frame clones, with some not included. The sample contains about 120,000 clones, 80% of which appear only once. The sample was PBMCs. Source of these receptors: a man younger than 45 in good health and CMV-seronegative.

The rearrangement links TRBV19 to TRBJ1-5, with 8 bases matching TRBD1. The CDR3 runs 17 residues. With 5 bases clipped from V and 1 base from J, the junction kept 10 bases outside the gene matches. CDR1 is LNHDA and CDR2 is SQIVND in the germline V gene (reference sequence). CDR3 loop: CASSVSPGGSSNQPQHF. For the CDR3, the DNA is TGTGCCAGTAGTGTATCCCCAGGGGGCTCGAGCAATCAGCCCCAGCATTTT.

The genes are TRBV9 and TRBJ1-1, with D unresolved. Per germline, CDR1 SGDLS and CDR2 YYNGEE. Trimming stripped 0 bases from V and 1 base from J, with 7 bases between. This CDR3 is built from 14 residues. This chain's CDR3 is CASSVDYRNTEAFF. CDR3 in DNA: TGTGCCAGCAGCGTAGATTATAGGAACACTGAAGCTTTCTTT.

This clone occurred once. V usage is TRBV27 and J usage is TRBJ2-3; 11 nucleotides align to TRBD1. V shed 8 bases and J 0 bases; nucleotides not matched to a gene: 16. The CDR3 covers 19 residues. Looked up from germline, CDR1 is MNHEY and CDR2 is SMNVEV (reference sequence). CDR3 sequence reads: CASYGTGGSRWVSTDTQYF. CDR3 DNA sequence: TGTGCCAGCTATGGGACAGGGGGTTCCAGGTGGGTTAGCACAGATACGCAGTATTTT.

This rearrangement joins TRBV28 to TRBJ2-1; D possibly corresponds to TRBD1 (6 bases). CDR3 length: 15 residues. Trimming left V 5 bases short and J 3 bases short, with 14 bases between. Germline CDR1 and CDR2: MDHEN and SYDVKM. The CDR3 protein is CASSPRQGIYNEQFF. DNA of the CDR3: TGTGCCAGCAGTCCCCGGCAGGGGATCTACAATGAGCAGTTCTTC. The full variable domain, rest sourced from reference TRBV28 and TRBJ2-1, is DVKVTQSSRYLVKRTGEKVFLECVQDMDHENMFWYRQDPGLGLRLIYFSYDVKMKEKGDIPEGYSVSREKKERFSLILESASTNQTSMYLCASSPRQGIYNEQFFGPGTRLTVL.

The chain combines TRBV6-5 with TRBJ1-2; TRBD1 agrees at 8 bases. Germline V gene lookup returns CDR1 MNHEY and CDR2 SVGAGI. Trimming removed 0 bases from V and 6 bases from J; junction bases left unmatched: 9. This CDR3 spans 16 amino acids. CDR3 loop: CASSYSLGTGTNGYTF. DNA of the CDR3: TGTGCCAGCAGTTACTCCTTAGGGACAGGCACGAATGGCTACACCTTC.

The V gene is TRBV5-6, the J gene TRBJ1-6; 10 bases are a match to TRBD1. Germline V lookup: CDR1 SGHDT, CDR2 YYEEEE. This CDR3 spans 16 amino acids. J gave up 3 bases and V 1 base, and 1 base lay outside the gene matches. CDR3 nucleotides: TGTGCCAGCAGCTTGCGGACAGGGGGCTATAATTCACCCCTCCACTTT. This gives the protein CASSLRTGGYNSPLHF.

This chain connects TRBV11-2 to TRBJ2-1; 11 nucleotides match TRBD1. Germline V gene data show CDR1 as SGHAT and CDR2 as FQNNGV. The ends lost 5 bases at V and 4 bases at J; junction bases unmatched: 4. The CDR3 runs to 15 residues. The CDR3 DNA follows: TGTGCCAGCAGCAACCGGGACAGGGGGTACAATGAGCAGTTCTTC. Its protein product is CASSNRDRGYNEQFF.

The J gene is TRBJ1-5, the V gene TRBV9, with D hard to call. V shed 2 bases and J shed 4 bases, with 13 bases lying between them. Germline CDR1 and CDR2: SGDLS and YYNGEE. CDR3 length: 15 amino acids. CDR3 residues: CASSVGVNENQPQHF. CDR3 nucleotides: TGTGCCAGCAGCGTCGGGGTCAACGAGAATCAGCCCCAGCATTTT.

The CDR3 here is CASSPQWGLANYEQYF. The CDR3 region has the DNA TGTGCCAGCAGCCCACAATGGGGACTGGCCAACTACGAGCAGTACTTC. The chain couples TRBV7-9 to TRBJ2-7; TRBD2 is a possible D gene (6 bases). The CDR3 runs to 16 residues. Deletions cut 5 bases from V and 3 bases from J, with 20 bases between. Germline V gene lookup returns CDR1 SEHNR and CDR2 FQNEAQ (reference sequence). The full variable domain, its missing parts supplied by reference TRBV7-9 and TRBJ2-7, is DTGVSQNPRHKITKRGQNVTFRCDPISEHNRLYWYRQTLGQGPEFLTYFQNEAQLEKSRLLSDRFSAERPKGSFSTLEIQRTEQGDSAMYLCASSPQWGLANYEQYFGPGTRLTVT.

The V and J genes are TRBV5-8 and TRBJ2-3, with D possibly being TRBD1 (5 bases). Germline lookup yields CDR1 SGHTS and CDR2 YDEGEE. The CDR3 covers 15 residues. With 4 bases removed from V and 0 bases from J, the gap between germline ends came to 12 bases. The DNA of the CDR3 is TGTGCCAGCAGCGCTGGGGCGATAAGCACAGATACGCAGTATTTT. This codes for CASSAGAISTDTQYF.

The rearrangement joins TRBV9 to TRBJ2-7, with D tentatively TRBD2 (6 bases). Germline-derived CDR1 and CDR2 are SGDLS and YYNGEE. V was shortened by 4 bases and J by 5 bases, with 19 bases between the two germline ends. This CDR3 is 15 amino acids long. The CDR3 region has the DNA TGTGCCAGCAGCACTTCCCTAGGAGGGTATAACGAGCAGTACTTC. It encodes CASSTSLGGYNEQYF.

The chain uses TRBV19 and TRBJ1-2; tentatively, D is TRBD1 (5 bases). CDR1 is LNHDA, CDR2 SQIVND, per germline (reference sequence). The CDR3 has 14 amino acids. V was trimmed by 5 bases and J by 3 bases, leaving 13 bases between them. The CDR3 nucleotides read TGTGCCAGTAGTTCAGTGGGGCCCCACTATGGCTACACCTTC. It encodes CASSSVGPHYGYTF.

The chain employs TRBV2 and TRBJ1-5; a weak D match, TRBD1 (5 bases). Trimming left V 5 bases short and J 5 bases short, with 19 bases between. The CDR3 has 16 residues. Germline-derived CDR1 and CDR2 are SNHLY and FYNNEI. The CDR3 reads CASSLRGWAGDQPQHF. In nucleotides, the CDR3 is TGTGCCAGCAGTCTCCGGGGGTGGGCGGGAGATCAGCCCCAGCATTTT. Variable domain in full (rest from reference TRBV2 and TRBJ1-5): EPEVTQTPSHQVTQMGQEVILRCVPISNHLYFYWYRQILGQKVEFLVSFYNNEISEKSEIFDDQFSVERPDGSNFTLKIRSTKLEDSAMYFCASSLRGWAGDQPQHFGDGTRLSIL.

This clone was counted only a few times. The chain recombines TRBV11-3 with TRBJ1-1; D uncertain. Trimming shortened V by 5 bases and J by 5 bases, and 15 bases separated the two germline ends. The germline gives CDR1 SGHNT, CDR2 YENEEA. This CDR3 contains 14 residues. CDR3 in amino acids: CASSPGEVGTEAFF. The DNA of the CDR3 is TGTGCCAGCAGCCCTGGCGAGGTTGGAACTGAAGCTTTCTTT.

The chain employs TRBV19 and TRBJ2-7; the D gene is possibly TRBD1 (6 bases). The CDR3 is 13 amino acids. V gave up 3 bases and J gave up 3 bases, with 9 bases separating them. Looked up from germline, CDR1 is LNHDA and CDR2 is SQIVND (reference sequence). The CDR3 nucleotides read TGTGCCAGTAGTATCGGACAGAACTACGAGCAGTACTTC. Protein sequence: CASSIGQNYEQYF.

This clone was seen a handful of times. The rearrangement links TRBV4-3 to TRBJ2-1, with 9 bases that match TRBD1. Germline V gives CDR1 LGHNA, CDR2 YSLEER. V was pared by 0 bases and J by 4 bases, with 4 bases of the junction left unmatched. The CDR3 totals 16 residues. The CDR3 DNA reads TGCGCCAGCAGCCAAGAACCGGGACAGGGTTACAATGAGCAGTTCTTC. This gives the protein CASSQEPGQGYNEQFF.

The chain couples TRBV7-9 to TRBJ2-1; D remains ambiguous. The germline gives CDR1 SEHNR, CDR2 FQNEAQ (reference sequence). The CDR3 spans 11 residues. The V end lost 4 bases, the J end lost 10 bases, and 8 bases lay between the germline ends. CDR3 loop: CASSSIEEQFF. The CDR3 nucleotides are TGTGCCAGCAGCTCGATTGAGGAGCAGTTCTTC.

The chain links TRBV9 to TRBJ2-3; 7 nucleotides line up with TRBD2. This CDR3 has 15 residues. Trimming at V came to 4 bases and at J to 1 base, leaving 6 bases not matched to a gene. Germline CDR1 SGDLS, CDR2 YYNGEE. CDR3 region: CASSLTSDGTDTQYF. CDR3 coding DNA: TGTGCCAGCAGCTTAACTAGCGACGGCACAGATACGCAGTATTTT.